The 21 T cell receptor beta chains below were found in one sample sequenced in a study of blood T cell repertoires in COVID-19. Clones were read by immunoSEQ multiplex PCR, and TCRdb kept only the in-frame ones, dropping some. The table shows about 100,000 clones, with 85% occurring only once. The sequenced material came from peripheral blood. Receptors were obtained from a human donor in a cohort sampled during active COVID-19.

The table lists this clone with a count of one. The rearrangement links TRBV6-2 or TRBV6-3 to TRBJ2-2, with TRBD2 as a possible D gene (6 bases). The CDR3 is 15 amino acids. The V end was cut by 6 bases, the J end by 0 bases, with 11 bases between. Germline CDR1 MNHEY, CDR2 SVGEGT. CDR3: CASSRSGSNTGELFF. CDR3 nucleotide sequence: TGTGCCAGCAGCCGCAGCGGGTCGAACACCGGGGAGCTGTTTTTT.

The rearrangement links TRBV5-1 to TRBJ2-5; TRBD2 agrees at 9 bases. The CDR3 spans 16 residues. CDR1 SGHRS and CDR2 YFSETQ come from the germline V gene. The V gene end was trimmed by 0 bases and the J gene end by 3 bases; junction bases not matched to a gene: 6. The CDR3 reads CASSLEWSSGEETQYF. Written as DNA, the CDR3 is TGCGCCAGCAGCTTGGAGTGGTCTAGCGGGGAAGAGACCCAGTACTTC.

The rearrangement links TRBV6-1 to TRBJ1-2, with D possibly TRBD1 on 5 matching bases. Trimming pared 2 bases from V and 8 bases from J, leaving 12 bases between. The germline V gene encodes CDR1 MNHNS and CDR2 SASEGT. The length of the CDR3 is 13 residues. CDR3 nucleotides: TGTGCCAGCAGTGAATGGCAGGAGGGGGGCTACACCTTC. Encoded protein: CASSEWQEGGYTF.

The chain couples TRBV7-2 to TRBJ2-1; TRBD2 agrees at 9 bases. V was clipped by 1 base and J by 3 bases; unmatched bases: 4. CDR1 is SGHTA, CDR2 FQGNSA, per germline. CDR3 length equals 16 residues. CDR3 sequence reads: CASSLGGSGSYNEQFF. As DNA, the CDR3 is TGTGCCAGCAGCTTAGGGGGTAGCGGGAGCTACAATGAGCAGTTCTTC.

The gene calls are TRBV5-1 and TRBJ2-3; TRBD1 might be the D (5 bases). The germline V gene has CDR1 SGHRS and CDR2 YFSETQ. V was clipped by 6 bases and J by 0 bases, with 11 bases between them. This CDR3 is 14 amino acids long. The DNA for the CDR3 is TGCGCCAGCACCAGACAGACTAGCACAGATACGCAGTATTTT. It yields the protein CASTRQTSTDTQYF.

The CDR3 region has the DNA TGTGCCAGCAGTTTAAAGGCGGCTCACGGGTACGAGCAGTACTTC. Its translation: CASSLKAAHGYEQYF. The genes are TRBV27 and TRBJ2-7; D not certain. This CDR3 region has 15 residues. Germline V lookup: CDR1 MNHEY, CDR2 SMNVEV (reference sequence). The ends were cut back, 2 bases at V and 4 bases at J, with 15 bases in the middle.

Here the CDR3 DNA reads TGTGCCAGCAGCCCCACGGAGGCCTATGGCTACACCTTC. It translates to CASSPTEAYGYTF. V is TRBV7-9 and J is TRBJ1-2; D uncertain. This CDR3 is built from 13 residues. Trimming took 5 bases from V and 4 from J, leaving 11 bases between them. Germline V CDR1 and CDR2: SEHNR, FQNEAQ (reference sequence). The full variable domain, rest sourced from reference TRBV7-9 and TRBJ1-2, is DTGVSQNPRHKITKRGQNVTFRCDPISEHNRLYWYRQTLGQGPEFLTYFQNEAQLEKSRLLSDRFSAERPKGSFSTLEIQRTEQGDSAMYLCASSPTEAYGYTFGSGTRLTVV.

The chain carries TRBV6-8 and TRBJ1-4, with D maybe TRBD1 (6 bases). The CDR3 is 15 residues long. The germline V gene has CDR1 MNHGY and CDR2 SAAAGT. Trimming took 7 bases from V and 2 from J, leaving 14 bases between them. CDR3 bases: TGTGCCAGCACTTCTTGGGGGGGCACTAATGAAAAACTGTTTTTT. Protein: CASTSWGGTNEKLFF.

The rearrangement links TRBV7-2 to TRBJ2-3; 11 bases fit TRBD1. Germline loops: CDR1 SGHTA, CDR2 FQGNSA. CDR3 length: 15 amino acids. Germline trimming cut 5 bases from V and 3 bases from J; bases unmatched to any gene: 4. As DNA, the CDR3 is TGTGCCAGCAGCCGGGACAGGGGGTGGACAGATACGCAGTATTTT. Translation gives CASSRDRGWTDTQYF.

This chain joins TRBV19 and TRBJ2-3, with 12 bases identical to TRBD2. V lost 5 bases to trimming and J lost 3 bases; unmatched junction nucleotides: 3. The CDR3 loop spans 15 amino acids. The V gene's germline CDR1 is LNHDA and CDR2 SQIVND (reference sequence). The CDR3 sequence: CASSQTSGSTDTQYF. The CDR3 coding sequence is TGTGCCAGTAGTCAGACTAGCGGGAGTACAGATACGCAGTATTTT.

The CDR3 DNA reads TGTGCCAGCACTTCCGGGACAGGGCGCCAGCCCCAGCATTTT. It is translated as CASTSGTGRQPQHF. V usage is TRBV28 and J usage is TRBJ1-5, with 9 bases identical to TRBD1. Germline V gives CDR1 MDHEN, CDR2 SYDVKM. Unmatched junction bases numbered 8, after V lost 7 bases and J lost 7 bases. The CDR3 is 14 residues long.

The chain recombines TRBV7-9 with TRBJ1-1; TRBD1 aligns across 8 bases. The germline gives CDR1 SEHNR, CDR2 FQNEAQ (reference sequence). The CDR3 has 14 residues. V trimming: 7 bases; J trimming: 4 bases; junction bases outside the gene matches: 8. DNA of the CDR3: TGTGCCAGCAACAAGGGACAGGTGGGCACTGAAGCTTTCTTT. It codes for CASNKGQVGTEAFF. The full variable domain, with the rest looked up from reference TRBV7-9 and TRBJ1-1, is DTGVSQNPRHKITKRGQNVTFRCDPISEHNRLYWYRQTLGQGPEFLTYFQNEAQLEKSRLLSDRFSAERPKGSFSTLEIQRTEQGDSAMYLCASNKGQVGTEAFFGQGTRLTVV.

The sample holds a few counts of this clone. The chain uses TRBV5-4 and TRBJ1-2; D call uncertain. The CDR3 runs 12 residues. The germline V gene has CDR1 SGHNT and CDR2 YYREEE (reference sequence). V was trimmed by 3 bases and J by 8 bases, leaving 11 bases between them. CDR3 bases: TGTGCCAGCAGCTCCTACACGGAGGGCTACACCTTC. This translates into CASSSYTEGYTF.

This clone was picked up one time. This rearrangement joins TRBV11-2 to TRBJ2-1; 7 positions match TRBD1. The CDR3 consists of 14 residues. The germline gives CDR1 SGHAT, CDR2 FQNNGV. Unmatched junction bases numbered 7, after V lost 7 bases and J lost 4 bases. CDR3 in DNA: TGTGCCAGCACCCGACAGGGTACGTACAATGAGCAGTTCTTC. Translated: CASTRQGTYNEQFF.

The chain uses TRBV5-4 and TRBJ1-1, with D tentatively TRBD1 (5 bases). Germline V lookup: CDR1 SGHNT, CDR2 YYREEE (reference sequence). The V gene lost 4 bases and the J gene lost 1 base, with 11 bases spanning the gap. This CDR3 is built from 14 residues. Here the CDR3 reads CASSPGGANTEAFF. The CDR3 DNA reads TGTGCCAGCAGCCCGGGTGGGGCGAACACTGAAGCTTTCTTT.

V and J are TRBV11-3 and TRBJ2-1; D is ambiguous. V lost 3 bases, J lost 7 bases, and 7 bases lay in between. CDR3 length equals 12 residues. CDR1 SGHNT and CDR2 YENEEA come from the germline V gene. CDR3: CASSFSRNEQFF. DNA of the CDR3: TGTGCCAGCAGCTTCTCTAGGAATGAGCAGTTCTTC.

In DNA form, the CDR3 reads TGCAGCGTTCCCGGTCTGGGCGCCTACGAGCAGTACTTC. This gives the protein CSVPGLGAYEQYF. The V gene is TRBV29-1, the J gene TRBJ2-7; D is ambiguous. CDR3 length: 13 residues. CDR1 is SQVTM, CDR2 ANQGSEA, per germline. Trimming took 5 bases from V and 2 from J, leaving 13 bases between them.

V gene TRBV11-2 combines with J gene TRBJ2-7, with 9 bases fitting TRBD1. The CDR3 runs to 15 residues. With 4 bases clipped from V and 4 bases from J, the junction kept 8 bases outside the gene matches. CDR1 and CDR2 (germline): SGHAT, FQNNGV. For the CDR3, the DNA is TGTGCCAGCAGCTCAGCCGGGACAGGGTGGTACGAGCAGTACTTC. It yields the protein CASSSAGTGWYEQYF.

The CDR3 sequence: CASSQEGGINTEAFF. CDR3 nucleotide sequence: TGCGCCAGCAGCCAAGAAGGCGGGATAAACACTGAAGCTTTCTTT. This chain connects TRBV4-3 to TRBJ1-1, with D hard to call. V lost 0 bases to trimming and J lost 2 bases, with 10 bases between them. This CDR3 has 15 residues. CDR1 is LGHNA, CDR2 YSLEER, per germline.

The genes are TRBV10-3 and TRBJ2-6; weak D call: TRBD1 (6 bases). V was trimmed by 6 bases and J by 2 bases, leaving 11 bases between them. Germline loops: CDR1 ENHRY, CDR2 SYGVKD. This CDR3 is 15 amino acids long. CDR3 residues: CAIRPQGPGANVLTF. As DNA, the CDR3 is TGTGCCATCAGGCCGCAGGGGCCTGGGGCCAACGTCCTGACTTTC.

The chain recombines TRBV5-1 with TRBJ2-1, with 10 bases lining up with TRBD2. The V segment lost 4 bases and the J segment 8 bases; nucleotides outside the gene matches: 6. The CDR3 runs 14 residues. CDR1 SGHRS and CDR2 YFSETQ come from the germline V gene. CDR3 sequence reads: CASSTGTSVHEQFF. The CDR3 nucleotides read TGCGCCAGCAGCACCGGGACTAGCGTGCATGAGCAGTTCTTC.